This entry is about one T cell receptor beta chain. In the study's own analysis: Reference gene primer amplification yielded estimated nucleated cell counts. Generated by immunoSEQ multiplex PCR, the TCRdb table keeps only in-frame clones and is missing some. V, J and clone size reflect that table, while D and trimming were determined from the DNA. Among 200,000 or so clones listed, about 85% were seen once. The data were obtained in a study of blood T cell repertoires in COVID-19. At the level of the study: There were acute and convalescent COVID-19 samples, and they came from the United States, Italy and Spain. Sources were T cells, B-cell-depleted T cells, or PBMCs; the material itself was cDNA or gDNA.

Trimming left V 3 bases short and J 1 base short, with 13 bases between. CDR1 is LNHDA, CDR2 SQIVND, per germline (reference sequence). CDR3 length: 15 residues. This clonotype was sampled from a man in his fifties who had recovered from COVID-19. The sequencing sample was made of peripheral blood. This chain uses TRBV19 with TRBJ2-7, with a possible D match to TRBD2 (5 bases). CDR3 nucleotides: TGTGCCAGTAGTATCTACGGCGGGTCTTCCTACGAGCAGTACTTC. Translation gives CASSIYGGSSYEQYF.